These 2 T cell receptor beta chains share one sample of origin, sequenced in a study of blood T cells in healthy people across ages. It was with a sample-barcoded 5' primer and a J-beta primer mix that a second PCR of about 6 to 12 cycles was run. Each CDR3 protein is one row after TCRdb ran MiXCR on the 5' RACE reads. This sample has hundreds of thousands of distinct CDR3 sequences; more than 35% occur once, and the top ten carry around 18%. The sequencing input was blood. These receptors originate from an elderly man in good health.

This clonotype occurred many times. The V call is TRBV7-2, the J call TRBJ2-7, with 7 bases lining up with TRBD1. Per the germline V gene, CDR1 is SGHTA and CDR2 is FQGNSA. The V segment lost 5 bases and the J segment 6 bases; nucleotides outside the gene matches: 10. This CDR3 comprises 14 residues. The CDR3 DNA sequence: TGTGCCAGCAGCCCGACAGGGATTGTAGGCGAGCAGTACTTC. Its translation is CASSPTGIVGEQYF. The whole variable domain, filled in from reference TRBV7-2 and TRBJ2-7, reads GAGVSQSPSNKVTEKGKDVELRCDPISGHTALYWYRQSLGQGLEFLIYFQGNSAPDKSGLPSDRFSAERTGGSVSTLTIQRTQQEDSAVYLCASSPTGIVGEQYFGPGTRLTVT.

This chain's CDR3 is CASTLGLLGDEQFF. The CDR3 DNA sequence: TGTGCCAGCACCCTGGGGCTTCTTGGCGATGAGCAGTTCTTC. This chain joins TRBV12-3 or TRBV12-4 and TRBJ2-1; D might be TRBD1 (5 bases). CDR3 length equals 14 residues. The V end was cut by 7 bases, the J end by 8 bases, with 18 bases between.